Detailed here is one T cell receptor beta chain. Its antigen is currently unknown. The data originate from a study of PD-1 blockade in classical Hodgkin lymphoma. Background on the study: Patients in the cohort were put on intravenous nivolumab, 3 mg/kg every 2 weeks. Points from the study as a whole: Those achieving complete response showed baseline diversity like newly diagnosed patients. Diminished baseline TCR diversity has been reported in newly diagnosed patients relative to healthy donors. Differences between repertoires have undefined causes, possibly disease activity or prior therapy.

Time point denoted: cycle 4 day 1 (C4D1), after less than seven weeks of nivolumab. Every patient experienced relapse after autologous stem cell transplantation, and brentuximab vedotin exposure varied. Sequencing was performed with immunoSEQ multiplex PCR; in TCRdb, only in-frame clones are kept and a portion is missing. The profile shows 50,000 to 65,000 clones, about 85% of them singletons. Sequenced here: peripheral blood mononuclear cells (PBMCs), sampled before the fourth cycle of nivolumab. This receptor was obtained from a human donor with classical Hodgkin lymphoma.

The CDR3 spells CASSLAGGPYEQYF. The CDR3 DNA follows: TGTGCCAGCAGCTTAGCCGGGGGACCTTACGAGCAGTACTTC. The rearrangement links TRBV11-2 to TRBJ2-7, with D possibly TRBD2 on 6 matching bases. Trimming took off 1 base at V and 4 bases at J, with 11 bases between the two ends. Germline V gene data show CDR1 as SGHAT and CDR2 as FQNNGV. This CDR3 contains 14 residues. The variable domain in full, completed from reference TRBV11-2 and TRBJ2-7, reads EAGVAQSPRYKIIEKRQSVAFWCNPISGHATLYWYQQILGQGPKLLIQFQNNGVVDDSQLPKDRFSAERLKGVDSTLKIQPAKLEDSAVYLCASSLAGGPYEQYFGPGTRLTVT.